This T cell receptor beta chain was captured in a study of shared clonotypes between healthy human individuals (dated by TCRdb to the early 2020s). For the study in its entirety: The cohort comprised two women and a few men aged 18 to 49 years. For each donor, three plates each were used for CD4 naive and CD4 memory, two plates were used for CD8 naive, and one plate was used for CD8 memory. The study deeply sequenced blood TCR repertoires of about five healthy adults to estimate repertoire size and the extent of clonotype sharing between individuals. Libraries were prepared and TCR repertoires were sequenced by different laboratories using diverse techniques, in order to increase sequencing depth and limit assay-specific biases. Leukapheresis yielded between about 0.85 and 10 billion PBMCs per donor.

Using the deep immunoSEQ assay, multiplex PCR amplified TCR CDR3 regions from genomic DNA. For each cell subset, the extracted genomic DNA was distributed evenly across all wells of several immunoSEQ 96-well plates, and each plate served as one replicate. For sorted subsets, 150 to 250 ng of genomic DNA, equivalent to 25,000 to 35,000 T cell genomes, went into each replicate PCR. Purified libraries were measured with a Qubit 3.0 fluorometer, size-checked on a Bioanalyzer 2100, and measured again with the KAPA Library Quantification kit. Each immunoSEQ 96-well plate was sequenced on its own single-read 150-cycle Illumina NextSeq 550 flow cell. Under the source paper's analysis protocol: The immunoSEQ output contained only junctional sequences without quality scores, so filtering could not match that applied to full-length reads. Sequences were annotated with PyIR, a Python wrapper for IgBLAST v1.9, and V/J genes and CDR3 were assigned using IMGT germline references. Reads were filtered out if the reads had weak V/J assignments (E-value above 1e-6), no CDR3, stop codons, out-of-frame junctions, or ambiguous translated residues. V3J clonotypes were defined by identical inferred V gene, J gene, and CDR3 amino acid sequence. The percentage overlap between two repertoires was calculated by dividing the number of shared unique clonotypes by the size of the smaller repertoire. Three approaches were used to assess repertoire richness: RTK rarefaction, the Chao1 estimator, and Recon v2.1 estimates of unobserved clonotypes. Generation probabilities were computed with OLGA for all TCRbeta clonotypes obtained by the gDNA method from four donors. Here the immuneACCESS table is served through TCRdb, limited to in-frame sequences with V and J called. Missing clones are a known gap in these copies; in checked studies unresolved V genes cover under half, and the rest lacks a known reason. V and J calls and clone size come straight from that table; D and trimming were deduced from the DNA. The sample data list about 2.2 million clones, and approximately 94% of these were observed just once. Jointly, the top ten make up more than 1.5% of the sample.

For the CD8 naive samples, CD45RO-negative cells were positively selected for CCR7, yielding a CD45RA+CCR7+ population from which TemRA cells were excluded. Healthy HIV-negative adults with no recently reported acute infections or vaccinations were included as donors. Every donor was a Caucasian adult living in Nashville, Tennessee, USA. Blood was obtained by leukapheresis, after which PBMCs were separated by Ficoll-Histopaque density gradient centrifugation and cryopreserved in liquid nitrogen vapor phase. Analytical flow cytometry was used to check the purity and quantity of each magnetically sorted T cell population. Genomic DNA was isolated from every sorted fraction and measured by UV absorbance on a Nanodrop 2000c. V sheds 5 bases and J sheds 1 base, leaving 9 bases between their ends. The germline V gene encodes CDR1 LNHDA and CDR2 SQIVND (reference sequence). CDR3 length: 15 amino acids, cysteine to phenylalanine. The kept DNA is CDR3 alone, 45 bases in frame from the first base.

On this clone itself: It lacks a known antigen. No clone much larger than this one lies a single base away; base qualities are absent.

Study-wide conclusions, independent of this receptor: Higher generation probabilities were observed for clonotypes shared by all four sorted-subset donors than for non-shared clonotypes. Incomplete sequencing was indicated by rarefaction of sorted-subset datasets, despite the large sequencing depth. Pairwise subsampling led to the expectation that sequencing depth would affect the degree of clonotype sharing among donors. Sharing across several donors was observed for about 4.8% of naive CD4, under 4% of naive CD8, 2% to 2.5% of memory CD4, and about 0.4% of memory CD8 clonotypes. Larger estimated clonotype richness was generally found for naive subsets than for memory subsets. Sampling was restricted to blood, and TCR repertoires in tissue are likely to differ from TCR repertoires in blood. Because the study included a small number of donors, the genetic and exposure-history diversity represented was limited.

What was sequenced was naive CD8+ T cells from PBMCs. The meaning of the sample's cell subset or site label: CD45RA+CCR7+. The rearranged chain carries TRBV19 and TRBJ2-6; no confident D gene assignment can be made. The clonotype comes from a man younger than 35 in good health. Some clones in this sample may be carry-over from other donors' samples. For the CDR3, the sequence is CASSQHRSGANVLTF. DNA sequence: TGTGCCAGTAGTCAACATAGGTCTGGGGCCAACGTCCTGACTTTC.